What follows are 24 T cell receptor beta chains derived from one specimen sequenced in a study of radiotherapy plus CTLA-4 blockade in lung cancer (dated by TCRdb to about 2018). Library construction relied on the immunoSEQ multiplex PCR assay. TCRdb mirrors the immuneACCESS table, restricted to in-frame sequences. Some clones are absent from its copies; in checked studies, under half trace to an unresolved V gene, and the reason for the others is unknown. The sample yields about 38,000 clones; 80% to 90% were counted once. About 20% of the sample rests with the top ten. Sequenced material: peripheral blood, taken from a patient treated with radiotherapy plus ipilimumab. Receptors originate from a human donor with non-small cell lung cancer whose response to radiotherapy plus ipilimumab could not be evaluated.

This clone was seen a few times. The V gene is TRBV11-2, the J gene TRBJ2-1; TRBD1 agrees at 11 bases. The CDR3 is 14 amino acids. Per germline, CDR1 SGHAT and CDR2 FQNNGV. Unmatched junction bases numbered 9, after V lost 5 bases and J lost 12 bases. CDR3 sequence (DNA): TGTGCCAGCAGCCTGGGACAGGGGGGACATGGGCAGTTCTTC. This sequence encodes CASSLGQGGHGQFF.

The chain combines TRBV11-2 with TRBJ2-1; 10 nucleotides line up with TRBD1. Germline V gives CDR1 SGHAT, CDR2 FQNNGV. CDR3 length: 15 residues. V lost 6 bases, J lost 8 bases, and 10 bases stayed unmatched. CDR3 bases: TGTGCCAGCAGGCGGCCGGGACAGGGGCGGCATGAGCAGTTCTTC. Its translation: CASRRPGQGRHEQFF.

The chain combines TRBV27 with TRBJ2-5, with D maybe TRBD2 (5 bases). Germline CDR1 MNHEY, CDR2 SMNVEV (reference sequence). V was shortened by 1 base and J by 5 bases, with 17 bases between the two germline ends. This CDR3 spans 16 amino acids. The CDR3 region has the DNA TGTGCCAGCAGTTTATGGTCCGGGAAGGCGGCGGAGACCCAGTACTTC. It encodes CASSLWSGKAAETQYF.

V and J are TRBV28 and TRBJ2-2; TRBD1 aligns across 10 bases. The CDR3 runs 15 residues. Germline V gene data show CDR1 as MDHEN and CDR2 as SYDVKM. CDR3: CATKGGTGVAGELFF. Here the CDR3 DNA reads TGTGCTACCAAGGGGGGGACAGGGGTCGCCGGGGAGCTGTTTTTT.

The sample holds one count of this clone. The chain is built from TRBV7-6 and TRBJ2-1; 9 bases align to TRBD2. Germline V lookup: CDR1 SGHVS, CDR2 FNYEAQ. The V gene end was trimmed by 6 bases and the J gene end by 5 bases; junction bases not matched to a gene: 8. This CDR3 has 15 amino acids. CDR3 in amino acids: CASRQNSGSNNEQFF. The CDR3 DNA follows: TGTGCCAGCAGACAAAATAGCGGGAGCAACAATGAGCAGTTCTTC.

The V call is TRBV7-9, the J call TRBJ2-7, with no clear D. The CDR3 sequence is 15 residues long. The germline CDR1 and CDR2 sequences are SEHNR and FQNEAQ (reference sequence). V lost 5 bases, J lost 5 bases, and 19 bases lay in between. In DNA form, the CDR3 reads TGTGCCAGCAGCCCCCCCCAGGCTTCCTATCACGAGCAGTACTTC. This translates into CASSPPQASYHEQYF.

By sample fraction, this clone is medium-sized (0.01 to 0.1%). This chain links TRBV7-9 with TRBJ2-2, with 11 bases fitting TRBD2. Trimming cost V 5 bases and J 1 base; bases outside gene matches: 9. The CDR3 runs 18 residues. CDR1 SEHNR and CDR2 FQNEAQ come from the germline V gene (reference sequence). DNA of the CDR3: TGTGCCAGCAGCCCCGGGGACCTAGCGGGAGGGAACACCGGGGAGCTGTTTTTT. This sequence encodes CASSPGDLAGGNTGELFF.

This clone was observed a few times. The genes are TRBV10-2 and TRBJ2-3; tentative D call: TRBD1 (5 bases). The CDR3 contains 16 residues. Trimming removed 6 bases at V and 0 bases at J, with 16 bases between. Germline V lookup: CDR1 WSHSY, CDR2 SAAADI. CDR3 residues: CASSERQTLSTDTQYF. The CDR3 DNA sequence: TGCGCCAGCAGCGAAAGACAGACCCTTAGCACAGATACGCAGTATTTT.

The chain links TRBV6-1 to TRBJ1-1; D is undetermined. Trimming took 2 bases from V and 4 from J, leaving 20 bases between them. Per germline, CDR1 MNHNS and CDR2 SASEGT. The CDR3 loop spans 17 amino acids. The DNA for the CDR3 is TGTGCCAGCAGTGAATATCGCTCCGGGCCGACTAGCACTGAAGCTTTCTTT. Its protein product is CASSEYRSGPTSTEAFF.

V is TRBV19 and J is TRBJ2-7, with TRBD1 matching 7 bases. Trimming took 4 bases from V and 3 from J; bases not matched to a gene: 6. The germline CDR1 and CDR2 sequences are LNHDA and SQIVND (reference sequence). This CDR3 is built from 14 residues. The CDR3 sequence: CASSSRDRYYEQYF. CDR3 bases: TGTGCCAGTAGTAGCCGGGACAGATACTACGAGCAGTACTTC.

The chain carries TRBV6-1 and TRBJ2-1, with no clear D. Trimming took off 5 bases at V and 5 bases at J, with 16 bases between the two ends. Germline V gene lookup returns CDR1 MNHNS and CDR2 SASEGT. This CDR3 is 15 amino acids long. CDR3 bases: TGTGCCAGCAGTTTTCGCCCTCTCAGGCACAATGAGCAGTTCTTC. Protein sequence: CASSFRPLRHNEQFF.

The chain's CDR3 is CASSVEEGLFNEQFF. In DNA form, the CDR3 reads TGTGCCAGCAGCGTAGAGGAGGGCCTTTTTAATGAGCAGTTCTTC. This rearrangement joins TRBV9 to TRBJ2-1; TRBD2 might be the D (6 bases). The CDR3 spans 15 residues. Germline lookup yields CDR1 SGDLS and CDR2 YYNGEE. Trimming removed 0 bases from V and 7 bases from J, with 14 bases in between.

The chain has TRBV6-1 and TRBJ2-2; D is undetermined. The CDR3 runs 14 residues. The germline CDR1 and CDR2 sequences are MNHNS and SASEGT. With 0 bases removed from V and 3 bases from J, the gap between germline ends came to 5 bases. CDR3 nucleotide sequence: TGTGCCAGCAGTGAAGCTTCGGACACCGGGGAGCTGTTTTTT. The encoded protein is CASSEASDTGELFF.

This chain links TRBV6-4 with TRBJ2-2; D gene uncertain. Trimming took off 4 bases at V and 1 base at J, with 7 bases between the two ends. The V gene's germline CDR1 is MRHNA and CDR2 SNTAGT. The CDR3 is 14 residues long. CDR3 sequence reads: CASSALRNTGELFF. DNA of the CDR3: TGTGCCAGCAGTGCACTACGGAACACCGGGGAGCTGTTTTTT.

J is TRBJ1-2 and V is TRBV5-4; maybe TRBD1 (6 bases). CDR3 size: 14 residues. V was clipped by 4 bases and J by 4 bases, with 14 bases between them. CDR1 is SGHNT, CDR2 YYREEE, per germline (reference sequence). In DNA, the CDR3 is TGTGCCAGCAGCCCCGACAGGAGTCTCTATGGCTACACCTTC. Amino acid sequence: CASSPDRSLYGYTF.

The J gene is TRBJ2-3, the V gene TRBV5-6; maybe TRBD1 (6 bases). Germline CDR1 reads SGHDT; CDR2 reads YYEEEE. The CDR3 length is 13 residues. V lost 4 bases and J 9 bases, leaving 15 bases between the germline ends. CDR3 bases: TGTGCCAGCAGCCGATCAGACAGGCGGACGCAGTATTTT. This codes for CASSRSDRRTQYF.

In the case of this clone: Its ends do not fully match the called genes, so a read error is possible. The rearrangement joins TRBV5-1 to TRBJ1-1; a possible D gene is TRBD1 (5 bases). The CDR3 loop spans 15 amino acids. In germline, CDR1 is SGHRS, CDR2 YFSETQ. The CDR3 is CSSSARQWPGTEALF. As DNA, the CDR3 is TGCTCCAGCAGCGCCCGACAGTGGCCGGGGACTGAAGCTCTCTTT. Full variable domain (remainder filled in from reference TRBV5-1 and TRBJ1-1): KAGVTQTPRYLIKTRGQQVTLSCSPISGHRSVSWYQQTPGQGLQFLFEYFSETQRNKGNFPGRFSGRQFSNSRSEMNVSTLELGDSALYLCSSSARQWPGTEALFGQGTRLTVV.

The V gene is TRBV7-2, the J gene TRBJ2-5; TRBD1 matches 8 bases. The CDR3 is 16 residues long. Germline lookup yields CDR1 SGHTA and CDR2 FQGNSA. V lost 1 base to trimming and J lost 5 bases; unmatched junction nucleotides: 9. The CDR3 protein is CASSLDPPGGGETQYF. CDR3 DNA sequence: TGTGCCAGCAGCTTAGACCCCCCAGGGGGCGGGGAGACCCAGTACTTC.

The chain couples TRBV10-3 to TRBJ2-7, with D hard to call. CDR1 and CDR2 (germline): ENHRY, SYGVKD. CDR3 length: 12 amino acids. V lost 2 bases and J 6 bases, leaving 8 bases between the germline ends. The CDR3 coding sequence is TGTGCCATCAGTGAGGGCAGTGGCGAGCAGTACTTC. Translation: CAISEGSGEQYF.

This clone was detected once. V usage is TRBV5-5 and J usage is TRBJ2-7; perhaps TRBD2 as D (6 bases). This CDR3 has 14 residues. The ends were cut back, 1 base at V and 4 bases at J, with 12 bases in the middle. Germline V gives CDR1 SGHKS, CDR2 YYEKEE (reference sequence). CDR3 protein: CASSLWRGFYEQYF. CDR3 coding DNA: TGTGCCAGCAGCTTGTGGAGGGGCTTTTACGAGCAGTACTTC.

Here the CDR3 DNA reads TGCAGCGTTGGAGTCGGTCTCAATCAGCCCCAGCATTTT. This sequence encodes CSVGVGLNQPQHF. The rearrangement uses TRBV29-1 and TRBJ1-5; D is unresolved. CDR1 is SQVTM, CDR2 ANQGSEA, per germline. Deletions cut 4 bases from V and 3 bases from J, with 10 bases between. The CDR3 is 13 residues long.

This sequence joins TRBV19 and TRBJ1-6; 8 bases fit TRBD1. Unmatched junction bases numbered 9, after V lost 5 bases and J lost 9 bases. The CDR3 length is 15 residues. Looked up from germline, CDR1 is LNHDA and CDR2 is SQIVND (reference sequence). The CDR3 DNA is TGTGCCAGTAGTCCTCGGACAGGGAACAGTTCACCCCTCCACTTT. Protein sequence: CASSPRTGNSSPLHF.

V and J are TRBV18 and TRBJ2-7; D possibly corresponds to TRBD2 (5 bases). CDR1 KGHSH and CDR2 LQKENI come from the germline V gene. The CDR3 runs 15 residues. V was shortened by 2 bases and J by 1 base, with 12 bases between the two germline ends. The CDR3 nucleotides are TGTGCCAGCTCACCATTGGCGGGCCCTTCCTACGAGCAGTACTTC. Its translation is CASSPLAGPSYEQYF. Based on the CDR3 plus reference TRBV18 and TRBJ2-7, the full variable domain is NAGVMQNPRHLVRRRGQEARLRCSPMKGHSHVYWYRQLPEEGLKFMVYLQKENIIDESGMPKERFSAEFPKEGPSILRIQQVVRGDSAAYFCASSPLAGPSYEQYFGPGTRLTVT.

The chain uses TRBV9 and TRBJ2-3; no definite D call. This CDR3 spans 13 amino acids. Per the germline V gene, CDR1 is SGDLS and CDR2 is YYNGEE. Trimming cost V 7 bases and J 0 bases, with 9 bases left between them. CDR3 nucleotide sequence: TGTGCCAGCTCGGGTGGGAGCACAGATACGCAGTATTTT. This translates into CASSGGSTDTQYF.